The T cell receptor beta chain described here comes from a study of T cells in Graves' hyperthyroidism and ophthalmopathy. This clonotype was detected a few times. Trimming at V came to 3 bases and at J to 5 bases, leaving 9 bases not matched to a gene. Germline values: CDR1 SGHRS, CDR2 YFSETQ. The CDR3 covers 15 residues. RNA transcripts served as the template for amplifying TCR beta CDR3 regions. The HTBI set primed first-round TCR CDR3 RT-PCR. TCRdb reprocessed the multiplex PCR reads with MiXCR, giving one entry per CDR3 protein. The data contain approximately 600,000 distinct CDR3 sequences, roughly 15% of them singletons. For the diagnoses, clinical symptoms, serum thyroxine and TRAb, thyroid ultrasound and orbital computed tomography were used.

This TCR derives from a woman aged 40 to 50 with Graves' ophthalmopathy. Sequences were obtained from blood. The genes are TRBV5-1 and TRBJ1-1, with 8 bases fitting TRBD1. The CDR3 DNA reads as TGCGCCAGCAGCTACCATGGACAGGGAGATACTGAAGCTTTCTTT. It is translated as CASSYHGQGDTEAFF. The entire variable domain, with the rest obtained from reference TRBV5-1 and TRBJ1-1, is as follows: KAGVTQTPRYLIKTRGQQVTLSCSPISGHRSVSWYQQTPGQGLQFLFEYFSETQRNKGNFPGRFSGRQFSNSRSEMNVSTLELGDSALYLCASSYHGQGDTEAFFGQGTRLTVV.